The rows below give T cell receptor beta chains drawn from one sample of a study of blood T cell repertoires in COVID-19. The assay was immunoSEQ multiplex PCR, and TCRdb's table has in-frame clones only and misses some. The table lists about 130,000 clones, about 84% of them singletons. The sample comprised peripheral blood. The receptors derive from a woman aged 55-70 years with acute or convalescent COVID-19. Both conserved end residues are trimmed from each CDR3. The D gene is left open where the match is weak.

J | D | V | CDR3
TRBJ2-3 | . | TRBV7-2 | ASSLILVTDTQY
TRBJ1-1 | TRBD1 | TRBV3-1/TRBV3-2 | ASNQRGDSEAF
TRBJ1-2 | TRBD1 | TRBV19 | ASTIYKDRGYGYT
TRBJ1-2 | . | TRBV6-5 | ASRGGRLAYGYT
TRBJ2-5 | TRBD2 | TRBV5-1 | ASSWDLSGGEETQY
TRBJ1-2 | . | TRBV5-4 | ASSFRPGTMSYGYT
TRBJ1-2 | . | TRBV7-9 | ASTKSLFPRDGYT
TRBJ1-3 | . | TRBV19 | ASSIDGISGNTIY
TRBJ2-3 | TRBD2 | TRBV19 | ASNPGREPERDTQY
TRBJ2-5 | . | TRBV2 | ASSLTQGPVQETQY
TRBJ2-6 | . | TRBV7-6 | ASGSAMSGANVLT
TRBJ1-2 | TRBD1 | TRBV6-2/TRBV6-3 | ASGRTSRQGDYGYT
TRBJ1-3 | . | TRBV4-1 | ASSQDRRLISGNTIY
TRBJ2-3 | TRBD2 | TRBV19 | ASSITGTRTPHTQY
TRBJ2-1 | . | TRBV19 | ASQDRYSYNEQF
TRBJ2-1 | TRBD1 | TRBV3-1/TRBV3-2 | ASSLDRGRNNEQF
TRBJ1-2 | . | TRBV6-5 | ASSYGQGINNYGYT
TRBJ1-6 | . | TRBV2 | ASRQGNSPLH
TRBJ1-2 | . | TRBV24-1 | ATSEERYGYT
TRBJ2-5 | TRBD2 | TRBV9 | ASSVPSGGQETQY
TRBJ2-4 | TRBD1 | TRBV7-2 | ASSPGGLGMAKNIQY
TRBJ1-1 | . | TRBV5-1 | ASSRGNANTEAF
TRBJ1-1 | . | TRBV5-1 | ASSLDTGNTEAF
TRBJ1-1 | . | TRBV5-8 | ASSLAYRVRDGTEAF
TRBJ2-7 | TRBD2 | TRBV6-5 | ASSRMGGVLDEQY
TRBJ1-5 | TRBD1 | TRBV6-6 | ASSYAGQGASQPQH
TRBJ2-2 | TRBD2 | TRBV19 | ASSIPPGGGVNTGELF
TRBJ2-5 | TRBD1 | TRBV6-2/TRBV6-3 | ASSLTGGSGTQY
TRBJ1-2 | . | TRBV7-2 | ASSFFEGYYGYT
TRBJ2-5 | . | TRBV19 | ASSIVGGQETQY
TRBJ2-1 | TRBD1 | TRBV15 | ATSRGRQGVNNEQF
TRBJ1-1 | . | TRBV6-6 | ASDLAGGNTEAF
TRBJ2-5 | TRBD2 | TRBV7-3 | ASTQTSGETQY
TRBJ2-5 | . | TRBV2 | ATQSTDEETQY
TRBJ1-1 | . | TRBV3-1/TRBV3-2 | ASSRQNTEAF
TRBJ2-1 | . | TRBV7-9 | ASEEKGGAYNEQF
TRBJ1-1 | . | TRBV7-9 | ASSSLAVNTEAF
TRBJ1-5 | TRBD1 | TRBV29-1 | SVAGTGDQPQH
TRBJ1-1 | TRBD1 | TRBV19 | ASKWDRGNTEAF
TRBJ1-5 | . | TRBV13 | ASSLSGGRGNQPQH
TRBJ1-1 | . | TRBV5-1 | ASRTGRENTEAF
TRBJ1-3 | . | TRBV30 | AWSVQTGNTIY
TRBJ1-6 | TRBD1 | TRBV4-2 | ASSQWAGQTNSPLH
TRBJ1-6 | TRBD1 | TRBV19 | ASSIATGTGENSPLH
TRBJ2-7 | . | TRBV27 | ARNRPNEQY
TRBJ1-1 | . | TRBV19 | ASINPARMNTEAF
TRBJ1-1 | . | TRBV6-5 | ASSIQRTEAF
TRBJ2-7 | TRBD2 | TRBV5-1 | ASAPSGSYEQY
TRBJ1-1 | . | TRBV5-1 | ASTGTLGTEAF
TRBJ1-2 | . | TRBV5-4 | ASSLAGAENYGYT
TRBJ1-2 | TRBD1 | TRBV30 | AWNRGYKNCT
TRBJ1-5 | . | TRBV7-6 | ASSFARDSLQH
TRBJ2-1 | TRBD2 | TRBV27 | ASTKDGEGYNEQF